The text below deals with one T cell receptor beta chain. These data belong to a study of blood T cell repertoires in COVID-19. Repertoires were generated with immunoSEQ multiplex PCR, while TCRdb's copy carries only in-frame clones and drops some. The sample has about 220,000 clones, roughly nine tenths seen once. The V end was cut by 1 base, the J end by 6 bases, with 15 bases between. This CDR3 is 16 amino acids long. The germline CDR1 and CDR2 sequences are SSHAT and FNYEAQ (reference sequence). Participants spanned ages about 18 to 95 years and resided in about 25 US areas. What was sequenced was PBMCs or T cells enriched from blood (not recorded which). The sequence was collected from a woman aged 25 to 39 who had recovered from COVID-19. This sequence joins TRBV7-7 and TRBJ2-2, with D maybe TRBD2 (5 bases). The CDR3 DNA is TGTGCCAGCAGCTTAGGGGCGGGTGCCAACGCCGGGGAGCTGTTTTTT. It codes for CASSLGAGANAGELFF.